This TCR beta chain was identified in a study of blood T cell repertoires in COVID-19 (TCRdb year 2020). Turning to the overall study: The collaborator samples originated in the United States, Italy and Spain and spanned the acute and convalescent phases of COVID-19. A freely available public database, intended as a resource for researchers studying the immune response to SARS-CoV-2, is where the repertoires were released. A de-identified subject ID, COVID-19 status, age in years and sex were almost always included in the sample metadata. Where HLA class I and class II types were available, the types were taken from metadata supplied by the sample provider, not from assay-based typing. Subjects who had been exposed to COVID-19, were actively infected with it, or had recovered from it provided the deeply sampled blood TCRbeta repertoires that made up the dataset. The samples were drawn from the first 160 participants of the ongoing ImmuneRACE study and from 1,254 subjects provided by 6 global collaborators. The material from the prospective study consisted of cDNA or gDNA derived from T cells, B-cell-depleted T cells, or PBMCs.

Overall study outcomes, separate from this receptor: The amount of clinical and demographic metadata varied by source and participant and was provided uncurated.

In regard to this clone: Its antigen is still unknown. No much larger clone is present one base from it, and per-base qualities are unavailable.

V is pruned by 4 bases and J by 7 bases, leaving 9 bases of the junction without a gene match. The CDR3 starts with the cysteine, ends with the phenylalanine, and has 15 residues. Just the 45-base CDR3 DNA is kept, in frame starting at base 1. Per the germline V gene, ENHRY is the CDR1 and SYGVKD is the CDR2. The collaborating institutions used their own protocols to collect whole blood in K2EDTA tubes. For TCRbeta analysis, collaborator samples were shipped as frozen whole blood, as isolated PBMCs, or as DNA extracted from either sample type. TCRbeta CDR3 regions were amplified from genomic DNA by means of the immunoSEQ Assay, a bias-controlled multiplex PCR. The source study handled its data this way. Nucleated cell counts per sample were estimated from amplification of reference gene primers within the assay. To quantify the absolute abundance of each unique TCRbeta CDR3 rearrangement, sequence reads were collapsed and filtered. For each sample, productive Simpson clonality was calculated by taking the square root of Simpson's diversity index across productive rearrangements. TCRdb's version of the immuneACCESS table is confined to in-frame rearrangements and falls short of the full clone set. An unresolved V gene accounts for under half of the shortfall where checked; the remainder is of unknown origin. Clone size and the V and J calls come from that table; the DNA yielded D and trimming. The sample table lists 300,000 to 350,000 clones, approximately 86% of them with a count of one. The ten largest clonotypes hold about 2% of the sample.

This clonotype was sampled from a man between 18 and 35 years old with active or convalescent COVID-19. The chain links TRBV10-3 with TRBJ2-1; TRBD2 fits 8 bases in the junction. The specimen was peripheral blood. The DNA sequence is as follows: TGTGCCATCAGTGCTAGCGGGCCTAGGGTAAATGAGCAGTTCTTC. Its amino acids are CAISASGPRVNEQFF.